These 32 T cell receptor beta chains share one sample of origin, sequenced in a study of T cell changes during pregnancy in multiple sclerosis. Data came from immunoSEQ multiplex PCR; TCRdb stores just in-frame clones and leaves some out. The table lists about 31,000 clones, roughly 86% of them singletons. The sequencing here drew on CD8+ T cells from peripheral blood mononuclear cells, taken before pregnancy. The receptors derive from a female donor with multiple sclerosis, enrolled in a pregnancy study.

The chain joins TRBV7-8 to TRBJ2-1, with 9 bases lining up with TRBD2. With V trimmed by 1 base and J by 5 bases, 3 bases remained unmatched. Germline V CDR1 and CDR2: SGHVS, FQNEAQ. This CDR3 spans 15 amino acids. This CDR3 is CASSLELAGNNEQFF. The DNA for the CDR3 is TGTGCCAGCAGCTTAGAGCTAGCGGGAAACAATGAGCAGTTCTTC.

The V and J genes are TRBV10-2 and TRBJ1-1; 9 positions agree with TRBD1. Trimming cost V 7 bases and J 0 bases; bases outside gene matches: 18. Germline CDR1 WSHSY, CDR2 SAAADI. The CDR3 has 19 amino acids. CDR3 region: CASTVGQGSPKSMNTEAFF. DNA of the CDR3: TGCGCCAGCACGGTGGGACAGGGATCCCCTAAGTCCATGAACACTGAAGCTTTCTTT.

This clone was counted only a few times. The rearrangement links TRBV6-4 to TRBJ1-2; TRBD1 matches 7 bases. CDR3 length equals 13 residues. The ends lost 6 bases at V and 6 bases at J; junction bases unmatched: 7. Germline CDR1 is MRHNA and CDR2 is SNTAGT. For the CDR3, the DNA is TGTGCCAGCAGCCCTACAGGGGTCGATGGCTACACCTTC. Amino acid sequence: CASSPTGVDGYTF.

This sequence joins TRBV28 and TRBJ2-5; D is unresolved. Germline loops: CDR1 MDHEN, CDR2 SYDVKM. The CDR3 loop spans 14 amino acids. With 2 bases removed from V and 0 bases from J, the gap between germline ends came to 7 bases. The CDR3 loop is CASSLVSYQETQYF. In DNA, the CDR3 is TGTGCCAGCAGTTTAGTCTCGTACCAAGAGACCCAGTACTTC.

This clone was counted only a few times. The rearrangement uses TRBV11-2 and TRBJ1-6; 7 positions match TRBD1. In germline, CDR1 is SGHAT, CDR2 FQNNGV. This CDR3 contains 16 residues. Unmatched junction bases numbered 11, after V lost 2 bases and J lost 10 bases. The CDR3 DNA is TGTGCCAGCAGCTTAAGCCCGAGACAGGGTCACTCACCCCTCCACTTT. Translation: CASSLSPRQGHSPLHF.

This chain links TRBV28 with TRBJ1-1, with D possibly being TRBD1 (5 bases). V gave up 5 bases and J gave up 4 bases, with 11 bases separating them. The CDR3 has 13 amino acids. From germline, CDR1 is MDHEN and CDR2 SYDVKM. CDR3 DNA sequence: TGTGCCAGCAGTCCAGGGTTCGTCACTGAAGCTTTCTTT. It specifies CASSPGFVTEAFF.

The chain carries TRBV4-3 and TRBJ1-2; a possible D gene is TRBD1 (5 bases). The CDR3 covers 15 residues. Trimming removed 0 bases from V and 8 bases from J, with 16 bases in between. Germline loops: CDR1 LGHNA, CDR2 YSLEER. The chain's CDR3 is CASSQDRQGAQGYTF. In DNA form, the CDR3 reads TGCGCCAGCAGCCAAGATCGACAAGGGGCGCAGGGCTACACCTTC.

The rearrangement links TRBV5-1 to TRBJ2-5; the D gene is possibly TRBD2 (5 bases). Germline assignment: CDR1 SGHRS and CDR2 YFSETQ. The V and J ends lost 3 bases and 2 bases respectively, with 14 bases between them. There are 15 residues in the CDR3. The CDR3 bases are TGCGCCAGCAGCTCGACGACTAAAAATCAAGAGACCCAGTACTTC. It yields the protein CASSSTTKNQETQYF.

The chain uses TRBV6-5 and TRBJ1-2; weak D call: TRBD1 (5 bases). The CDR3 totals 15 residues. In germline, CDR1 is MNHEY, CDR2 SVGAGI. The ends were cut back, 3 bases at V and 8 bases at J, with 19 bases in the middle. The CDR3 loop is CASSYPPAGIVGYTF. DNA for the CDR3: TGTGCCAGCAGTTATCCGCCGGCAGGGATCGTGGGCTACACCTTC.

V and J are TRBV27 and TRBJ2-5; 8 nucleotides align to TRBD2. The germline V gene encodes CDR1 MNHEY and CDR2 SMNVEV (reference sequence). The CDR3 is made up of 16 amino acids. The J segment lost 0 bases and the V segment lost 3 bases, leaving 6 bases of the junction unmatched. CDR3 nucleotides: TGTGCCAGCAGTTTGGGGTCGGGGGGGTACCAAGAGACCCAGTACTTC. It codes for CASSLGSGGYQETQYF.

This clone was picked up a small number of times. The V gene is TRBV13, the J gene TRBJ1-1; D is perhaps TRBD1 (5 bases). V lost 5 bases and J 6 bases, leaving 13 bases between the germline ends. CDR3 length: 13 residues. In germline, CDR1 is PRHDT, CDR2 FYEKMQ (reference sequence). The CDR3 DNA reads TGTGCCAGCAGCCGAGGGAGGGACCCTGAAGCTTTCTTT. Its protein is CASSRGRDPEAFF.

The V call is TRBV2, the J call TRBJ2-3; a possible D gene is TRBD1 (5 bases). Germline lookup yields CDR1 SNHLY and CDR2 FYNNEI. The CDR3 covers 15 residues. The V end was cut by 8 bases, the J end by 0 bases, with 15 bases between. CDR3 loop: CASSPGRASTDTQYF. The CDR3 nucleotides are TGTGCCAGCTCGCCTGGCAGGGCGAGCACAGATACGCAGTATTTT.

This clone was detected only once. The chain employs TRBV4-3 and TRBJ2-2; perhaps TRBD2 as D (6 bases). With 0 bases removed from V and 0 bases from J, the gap between germline ends came to 14 bases. This CDR3 is 18 amino acids long. Germline lookup yields CDR1 LGHNA and CDR2 YSLEER. Here the CDR3 DNA reads TGCGCCAGCAGCCAAGATTGGGGGAGGCTTACGAACACCGGGGAGCTGTTTTTT. Translating it yields CASSQDWGRLTNTGELFF.

The chain is built from TRBV5-6 and TRBJ1-2, with D uncertain. The CDR3 spans 11 residues. CDR1 is SGHDT and CDR2 is YYEEEE in the germline V gene. V gave up 6 bases and J gave up 4 bases, with 7 bases separating them. CDR3 sequence reads: CASNGGYGYTF. CDR3 DNA sequence: TGTGCCAGCAATGGAGGCTATGGCTACACCTTC. The full variable domain, completed using reference TRBV5-6 and TRBJ1-2, is DAGVTQSPTHLIKTRGQQVTLRCSPKSGHDTVSWYQQALGQGPQFIFQYYEEEERQRGNFPDRFSGHQFPNYSSELNVNALLLGDSALYLCASNGGYGYTFGSGTRLTVV.

The chain uses TRBV6-4 and TRBJ1-2; 11 bases are a match to TRBD1. Looked up from germline, CDR1 is MRHNA and CDR2 is SNTAGT. With V trimmed by 0 bases and J by 8 bases, 8 bases remained unmatched. The CDR3 consists of 16 residues. CDR3: CASSDSPGQGVKGYTF. CDR3 DNA sequence: TGTGCCAGCAGTGACTCACCGGGACAGGGGGTTAAGGGCTACACCTTC.

The CDR3 DNA reads as TGTGCCAGCAGCGCAGGGGGCGGGAGCTCCTACGAGCAGTACTTC. It codes for CASSAGGGSSYEQYF. This rearrangement joins TRBV9 to TRBJ2-7; D might be TRBD1 (8 bases). V lost 3 bases and J lost 0, with 13 bases in between. Germline V gives CDR1 SGDLS, CDR2 YYNGEE. CDR3 length: 15 residues.

The chain employs TRBV18 and TRBJ2-7; D might be TRBD2 (6 bases). Trimming cost V 3 bases and J 0 bases, with 15 bases left between them. CDR1 and CDR2 (germline): KGHSH, LQKENI. This CDR3 contains 16 residues. The CDR3 nucleotides read TGTGCCAGCTCACCCCCTCGGGGGATAAACTCCTACGAGCAGTACTTC. As protein: CASSPPRGINSYEQYF.

The chain recombines TRBV29-1 with TRBJ2-5; 8 bases match TRBD1. Germline-derived CDR1 and CDR2 are SQVTM and ANQGSEA. This CDR3 is 16 amino acids long. The V gene end was trimmed by 0 bases and the J gene end by 0 bases; junction bases not matched to a gene: 6. CDR3 in DNA: TGCAGCGTTGAAGACCTGGGACAGGCGAACCAAGAGACCCAGTACTTC. It translates to CSVEDLGQANQETQYF.

The rearrangement joins TRBV10-3 to TRBJ2-3; 11 nucleotides align to TRBD2. The J segment lost 3 bases and the V segment lost 8 bases, leaving 7 bases of the junction unmatched. Germline V CDR1 and CDR2: ENHRY, SYGVKD. The CDR3 is 15 amino acids. The CDR3 bases are TGTGCCATCCTTATTACTAGCGGGGGTACAGATACGCAGTATTTT. It translates to CAILITSGGTDTQYF.

The V and J genes are TRBV27 and TRBJ1-1; D call uncertain. CDR1 is MNHEY and CDR2 is SMNVEV in the germline V gene (reference sequence). Trimming removed 8 bases at V and 1 base at J, with 14 bases between. The CDR3 spans 14 residues. The CDR3 region is CASGVGGENTEAFF. The CDR3 DNA follows: TGTGCCAGCGGGGTCGGCGGGGAGAACACTGAAGCTTTCTTT.

This clone was seen just once. The chain carries TRBV5-1 and TRBJ2-3, with 8 bases lining up with TRBD2. The CDR3 totals 19 residues. Unmatched junction bases numbered 23, after V lost 5 bases and J lost 6 bases. The germline gives CDR1 SGHRS, CDR2 YFSETQ. CDR3 amino acids: CASSSGGFSRGAPTDTQYF. The CDR3 DNA reads as TGCGCCAGCAGTTCGGGGGGCTTTTCGCGGGGGGCCCCCACGGATACGCAGTATTTT.

CDR3 bases: TGCGCCAGCAGCCAAGAACCGGGAAGAACCGAGAGGAGCTCCTACAATGAGCAGTTCTTC. It yields the protein CASSQEPGRTERSSYNEQFF. The chain uses TRBV4-3 and TRBJ2-1; D might be TRBD2 (5 bases). CDR3 size: 20 residues. Trimming left V 0 bases short and J 0 bases short, with 21 bases between. Germline assignment: CDR1 LGHNA and CDR2 YSLEER.

This chain links TRBV5-1 with TRBJ2-3; D may be TRBD2 (6 bases). Germline V gene data show CDR1 as SGHRS and CDR2 as YFSETQ. Between the trimmed V and J ends, which lost 4 bases and 4 bases, there was a span of 13 bases. This CDR3 contains 14 residues. The CDR3, as DNA: TGCGCCAGCAGCCCCTTCGGGACTCCAGATACGCAGTATTTT. Translating it yields CASSPFGTPDTQYF.

This clone was recorded a few times. The chain is built from TRBV30 and TRBJ2-3; 11 nucleotides align to TRBD2. J lost 6 bases, V lost 3 bases, and 8 bases had no gene match. Germline V gene sequence: CDR1 GTSNPN, CDR2 SVGIG (reference sequence). The CDR3 has 15 amino acids. CDR3 protein: CAWRALAGDVDTQYF. CDR3 nucleotide sequence: TGTGCCTGGAGGGCACTAGCGGGAGACGTCGATACGCAGTATTTT.

This clone was observed once. The V and J genes are TRBV7-9 and TRBJ1-6; 7 positions match TRBD1. CDR1 is SEHNR and CDR2 is FQNEAQ in the germline V gene (reference sequence). This CDR3 has 16 residues. V was pared by 5 bases and J by 10 bases, with 14 bases of the junction left unmatched. CDR3 residues: CASSPGGAGGGSPLHF. In nucleotides, the CDR3 is TGTGCCAGCAGCCCGGGGGGGGCAGGGGGTGGCTCACCCCTCCACTTT.

The DNA of the CDR3 is TGCGCCAGCAGCCAACCTGGGGCTAGCGGGATTGGGGAGCAGTTCTTC. Its protein is CASSQPGASGIGEQFF. The rearrangement links TRBV4-1 to TRBJ2-1; TRBD2 aligns across 9 bases. Germline V lookup: CDR1 MGHRA, CDR2 YSYEKL. Trimming cost V 2 bases and J 10 bases; bases outside gene matches: 12. The CDR3 covers 16 residues.

J is TRBJ1-6 and V is TRBV21-1. TRBV21-1 is classified as a pseudogene. The CDR3 runs 16 residues. CDR3 in DNA: TGTGCCAGCAGCAAAGAAATTACTAAGAATAATTCACCCCTCCACTTT. It codes for CASSKEITKNNSPLHF.

The chain is built from TRBV19 and TRBJ2-1; 11 bases agree with TRBD1. CDR3 size: 13 residues. In germline, CDR1 is LNHDA, CDR2 SQIVND (reference sequence). Losses at the gene ends were 10 bases for V and 7 bases for J; bases not matched to a gene: 6. CDR3 protein: CATGQGGINEQFF. Here the CDR3 DNA reads TGTGCCACGGGACAGGGGGGGATAAATGAGCAGTTCTTC.

The chain employs TRBV11-1 and TRBJ2-3, with 8 bases identical to TRBD2. V lost 4 bases, J lost 0 bases, and 3 bases stayed unmatched. The CDR3 totals 15 residues. CDR1 and CDR2 (germline): SGHAT, FQDESV (reference sequence). The CDR3 bases are TGTGCCAGCAGCTCCTCTAGCGGGAGCACAGATACGCAGTATTTT. It encodes CASSSSSGSTDTQYF.

Points on this clone: The junction shows a germline mismatch at one end, possibly a read error. The V gene is TRBV4-1, the J gene TRBJ1-1, with 8 bases that match TRBD1. This CDR3 is built from 17 residues. Germline V lookup: CDR1 MGHRA, CDR2 YSYEKL. This chain's CDR3 is CAGSQELVDRGWTEAFF. For the CDR3, the DNA is TGCGCCGGCAGCCAAGAACTAGTAGACAGGGGATGGACTGAAGCTTTCTTT.

V usage is TRBV7-9 and J usage is TRBJ2-5; D possibly corresponds to TRBD2 (6 bases). Germline loops: CDR1 SEHNR, CDR2 FQNEAQ (reference sequence). The CDR3 contains 16 residues. The V and J ends lost 1 base and 2 bases respectively, with 14 bases between them. The CDR3 protein is CASSLDRGADQETQYF. For the CDR3, the DNA is TGTGCCAGCAGCTTAGATCGCGGGGCCGATCAAGAGACCCAGTACTTC.

This clone appeared a single time. This rearrangement joins TRBV2 to TRBJ2-7; no reliable D call. Trimming pared 3 bases from V and 2 bases from J, leaving 11 bases between. Germline values: CDR1 SNHLY, CDR2 FYNNEI. The CDR3 has 14 residues. The CDR3 here is CASSDDDGAYEQYF. CDR3 nucleotide sequence: TGTGCCAGCAGTGACGACGACGGAGCCTACGAGCAGTACTTC. The full variable domain, rest sourced from reference TRBV2 and TRBJ2-7, is EPEVTQTPSHQVTQMGQEVILRCVPISNHLYFYWYRQILGQKVEFLVSFYNNEISEKSEIFDDQFSVERPDGSNFTLKIRSTKLEDSAMYFCASSDDDGAYEQYFGPGTRLTVT.